This TCR beta chain is from a study of blood T cells in healthy people across ages. Whole-study findings and limits: Diversity estimates drawn from one million T cells were deemed underestimates.

V lost 2 bases, J lost 5 bases, and 11 bases lay in between. The CDR3 spans 14 residues. This clonotype was found once. Its target is not known. For the second PCR, which ran for roughly 7 to 11 cycles, a sample-barcoded 5' primer and a J-beta primer mix were used. MiXCR, run by TCRdb on the 5' RACE reads, gives a single entry per CDR3 protein. The sample records roughly 2 million distinct CDR3 sequences, around half being singletons. Sequencing was performed on blood. The V call is TRBV12-3 or TRBV12-4, the J call TRBJ2-3; maybe TRBD1 (5 bases). The sequence derives from a woman aged 40 to 49 in good health. The CDR3 DNA reads as TGTGCCAGCAGTTTAAAACAGGACCTAGATACGCAGTATTTT. This gives the protein CASSLKQDLDTQYF.